One sample yielded the 27 T cell receptor beta chains listed below, sequenced in a study of beta chain features in type 1 diabetes (dated by TCRdb to 2016 to 2019). Libraries were prepared through the immunoSEQ multiplex PCR assay. The High Capacity cDNA Reverse Transcription Kit was used to reverse transcribe all of the isolated RNA, meaning that expressed TCRB transcripts were what got sequenced. TCRdb stores this immuneACCESS table with in-frame sequences only. Part of the clones is absent; in the studies checked, under half of the shortfall reflects unresolved V genes, and no reason is known for the rest. The table for this sample lists under 500,000 clones; over 25% of them were counted only once. Around 0.065% of the sample comes from the top ten. Sequenced input: naive CD4+ T cells from blood. The cell subset or site label here, explained by the study, means: true naive CD4+ T cells. All receptors derive from a man aged 18 to 30 in good health.

Here the CDR3 DNA reads TGTGCCAGCAGCTTAGTTGTAGCCGGGGATACGCAGTATTTT. This sequence encodes CASSLVVAGDTQYF. The V gene is TRBV7-2, the J gene TRBJ2-3; D is unresolved. This CDR3 region has 14 residues. Trimming pared 1 base from V and 6 bases from J, leaving 11 bases between. Germline V lookup: CDR1 SGHTA, CDR2 FQGNSA.

This clone was counted only a few times. The chain links TRBV9 to TRBJ1-2, with TRBD1 as a possible D gene (5 bases). The CDR3 has 15 residues. Per the germline V gene, CDR1 is SGDLS and CDR2 is YYNGEE. Trimming removed 4 bases at V and 7 bases at J, with 20 bases between. The CDR3 sequence is CASSLLNRGDGGYTF. The CDR3 nucleotides read TGTGCCAGCAGCCTTCTAAATCGGGGGGATGGTGGCTACACCTTC.

This clone came up once. The chain recombines TRBV27 with TRBJ2-3, with unresolved D. Trimming took off 0 bases at V and 6 bases at J, with 13 bases between the two ends. Germline V CDR1 and CDR2: MNHEY, SMNVEV (reference sequence). The CDR3 is made up of 15 amino acids. The chain's CDR3 is CASSLSIADPDTQYF. The CDR3 DNA sequence: TGTGCCAGCAGTTTATCGATTGCCGATCCTGATACGCAGTATTTT.

The rearrangement uses TRBV28 and TRBJ2-7; D not resolved. CDR3 length: 14 residues. Deletions cut 3 bases from V and 0 bases from J, with 9 bases between. Germline lookup yields CDR1 MDHEN and CDR2 SYDVKM. The CDR3 DNA is TGTGCCAGCAGTTTGGTGGGTCACTCCTACGAGCAGTACTTC. Amino acids: CASSLVGHSYEQYF.

The chain recombines TRBV28 with TRBJ1-5, with unresolved D. With 4 bases removed from V and 6 bases from J, the gap between germline ends came to 7 bases. The CDR3 is made up of 12 amino acids. The germline V gene encodes CDR1 MDHEN and CDR2 SYDVKM. The CDR3 nucleotides are TGTGCCAGCAGTTCTACGGGTCAGCCCCAGCATTTT. It codes for CASSSTGQPQHF.

This clone has just a few counts. The chain links TRBV14 to TRBJ2-7; D may be TRBD1 (5 bases). The CDR3 consists of 14 residues. The germline V gene encodes CDR1 SGHDN and CDR2 FVKESK. The germline V and J ends were trimmed by 3 bases and 6 bases, with 15 bases remaining between them. CDR3 in DNA: TGTGCCAGCAGCCATGGATTTCAGGGTGCCGAGCAGTACTTC. It translates to CASSHGFQGAEQYF.

CDR3: CAWSRLAGVGVYEQYF. DNA of the CDR3: TGTGCCTGGAGTAGACTAGCGGGAGTCGGGGTCTACGAGCAGTACTTC. This sequence joins TRBV30 and TRBJ2-7; 12 bases match TRBD2. Germline assignment: CDR1 GTSNPN and CDR2 SVGIG (reference sequence). The length of the CDR3 is 16 residues. V lost 2 bases, J lost 3 bases, and 8 bases stayed unmatched. Full variable domain (missing parts from reference TRBV30 and TRBJ2-7): SQTIHQWPATLVQPVGSPLSLECTVEGTSNPNLYWYRQAAGRGLQLLFYSVGIGQISSEVPQNLSASRPQDRQFILSSKKLLLSDSGFYLCAWSRLAGVGVYEQYFGPGTRLTVT.

The genes are TRBV30 and TRBJ1-2, with D perhaps TRBD1 (5 bases). Trimming pared 3 bases from V and 4 bases from J, leaving 15 bases between. The CDR3 spans 14 residues. CDR1 and CDR2 from the germline V gene are GTSNPN and SVGIG (reference sequence). The CDR3 nucleotides read TGTGCCTGGAGGGTTCAGACGGGACCCTATGGCTACACCTTC. This sequence encodes CAWRVQTGPYGYTF.

This clone was picked up a small number of times. CDR3 nucleotide sequence: TGCAGCGTTGGTGGGGCAACAGATACGCAGTATTTT. This gives the protein CSVGGATDTQYF. The chain has TRBV29-1 and TRBJ2-3; D is possibly TRBD1 (5 bases). Germline CDR1 SQVTM, CDR2 ANQGSEA. V gave up 4 bases and J gave up 3 bases, with 8 bases separating them. The CDR3 consists of 12 residues.

V is TRBV29-1 and J is TRBJ2-1, with TRBD2 identical over 7 bases. V trimming: 1 base; J trimming: 12 bases; junction bases outside the gene matches: 3. Looked up from germline, CDR1 is SQVTM and CDR2 is ANQGSEA. The CDR3 runs 11 residues. In nucleotides, the CDR3 is TGCAGCGTTGAAGGAGCGGGAAGGCAGTTCTTC. Translating gives CSVEGAGRQFF.

The rearrangement joins TRBV5-1 to TRBJ2-5, with D hard to call. In germline, CDR1 is SGHRS, CDR2 YFSETQ. Trimming took 4 bases from V and 4 from J, leaving 11 bases between them. CDR3 size: 13 residues. In nucleotides, the CDR3 is TGCGCCAGCAGCCCACCCGGTTCAGAGACCCAGTACTTC. Its translation is CASSPPGSETQYF.

The chain recombines TRBV29-1 with TRBJ2-1, with TRBD2 matching 11 bases. The CDR3 runs to 16 residues. The ends lost 4 bases at V and 2 bases at J; junction bases unmatched: 7. The germline V gene encodes CDR1 SQVTM and CDR2 ANQGSEA. The CDR3 nucleotides read TGCAGCGTTGGGCCCGGGACTAGCGGAGCCTACAATGAGCAGTTCTTC. Amino acid sequence: CSVGPGTSGAYNEQFF.

The CDR3 coding sequence is TGTGCCAGCAGTCAGTCGGGGAAGGAAGAGCAGTACTTC. Protein: CASSQSGKEEQYF. The J gene is TRBJ2-7, the V gene TRBV25-1, with D possibly matching TRBD2 (5 bases). The CDR3 covers 13 residues. V was clipped by 5 bases and J by 7 bases, with 15 bases between them. Germline CDR1 and CDR2: MGHDK and SYGVNS.

V usage is TRBV5-1 and J usage is TRBJ2-2; D is unresolved. Germline V gene lookup returns CDR1 SGHRS and CDR2 YFSETQ. The V end was cut by 4 bases, the J end by 3 bases, with 22 bases between. There are 18 residues in the CDR3. Here the CDR3 DNA reads TGCGCCAGCAGCACGGTAGTCTACCTTGGATCCGACACCGGGGAGCTGTTTTTT. Amino acid sequence: CASSTVVYLGSDTGELFF.

This clone was observed a few times. As DNA, the CDR3 is TGTGCCAGCAGCTTAGTAGCGGGAGAAAACATTCAGTACTTC. It is translated as CASSLVAGENIQYF. The rearrangement links TRBV7-9 to TRBJ2-4, with 9 bases identical to TRBD2. Germline CDR1 is SEHNR and CDR2 is FQNEAQ (reference sequence). V lost 1 base to trimming and J lost 5 bases; unmatched junction nucleotides: 0. This CDR3 spans 14 amino acids.

This rearrangement joins TRBV2 to TRBJ2-5; D unresolved. CDR1 and CDR2 from the germline V gene are SNHLY and FYNNEI. This CDR3 spans 11 amino acids. The germline V and J ends were trimmed by 7 bases and 1 base, with 4 bases remaining between them. The chain's CDR3 is CASTLQETQYF. CDR3 in DNA: TGTGCCAGCACCCTCCAAGAGACCCAGTACTTC.

This chain uses TRBV7-9 with TRBJ1-1, with D unresolved. The CDR3 spans 14 residues. The germline V and J ends were trimmed by 4 bases and 0 bases, with 9 bases remaining between them. Germline assignment: CDR1 SEHNR and CDR2 FQNEAQ (reference sequence). In nucleotides, the CDR3 is TGTGCCAGCAGCTCCCGGGCCCTGAACACTGAAGCTTTCTTT. This codes for CASSSRALNTEAFF.

The J gene is TRBJ1-3, the V gene TRBV9; D call uncertain. The CDR3 sequence is 14 residues long. The V gene's germline CDR1 is SGDLS and CDR2 YYNGEE. Between the trimmed V and J ends, which lost 5 bases and 0 bases, there was a span of 9 bases. CDR3 sequence (DNA): TGTGCCAGCAGTGAGCGAATCTCTGGAAACACCATATATTTT. It specifies CASSERISGNTIYF. Combining the CDR3 with reference TRBV9 and TRBJ1-3 gives the whole variable domain DSGVTQTPKHLITATGQRVTLRCSPRSGDLSVYWYQQSLDQGLQFLIQYYNGEERAKGNILERFSAQQFPDLHSELNLSSLELGDSALYFCASSERISGNTIYFGEGSWLTVV.

This chain connects TRBV29-1 to TRBJ2-1; weak D call: TRBD2 (5 bases). The length of the CDR3 is 9 residues. Germline V gives CDR1 SQVTM, CDR2 ANQGSEA. V shed 8 bases and J shed 9 bases, with 8 bases lying between them. In DNA form, the CDR3 reads TGCAGCACCGAGGGTGAGCAGTTCTTC. Translating it yields CSTEGEQFF.

This chain links TRBV18 with TRBJ2-6; no clear D gene. V shed 5 bases and J shed 1 base, with 3 bases lying between them. Germline CDR1 reads KGHSH; CDR2 reads LQKENI. The CDR3 is 13 amino acids. CDR3 in DNA: TGTGCCAGCTCAACATCTGGGGCCAACGTCCTGACTTTC. This codes for CASSTSGANVLTF.

In its sample, this clone was seen a few times. The gene calls are TRBV30 and TRBJ2-1; no clear D gene. Trimming shortened V by 7 bases and J by 5 bases, and 21 bases separated the two germline ends. CDR1 GTSNPN and CDR2 SVGIG come from the germline V gene (reference sequence). This CDR3 contains 15 residues. The CDR3 DNA sequence: TGTGCCTACAACCACGGAACCCGGGTGAACAATGAGCAGTTCTTC. Translating gives CAYNHGTRVNNEQFF.

The gene calls are TRBV4-1 and TRBJ1-3; 11 bases line up with TRBD1. Per germline, CDR1 MGHRA and CDR2 YSYEKL. The CDR3 loop spans 15 amino acids. V shed 4 bases, J shed 8 bases, and the junction held 7 bases outside the gene matches. CDR3 DNA: TGCGCCAGCAGCCTTGATTGGGACAGGGGGGACACCATATATTTT. It encodes CASSLDWDRGDTIYF.

This clone has more than one count but fewer than ten. This rearrangement joins TRBV10-3 to TRBJ2-1; TRBD2 agrees at 8 bases. CDR3 length: 16 residues. Trimming at V came to 11 bases and at J to 7 bases, leaving 19 bases not matched to a gene. The germline CDR1 and CDR2 sequences are ENHRY and SYGVKD. The CDR3 sequence: CASQGAGAGVKNEQFF. CDR3 coding DNA: TGTGCCTCTCAAGGGGCGGGAGCGGGAGTGAAGAATGAGCAGTTCTTC.

V is TRBV29-1 and J is TRBJ2-7; D gene ambiguous. V gave up 5 bases and J gave up 3 bases, with 8 bases separating them. The CDR3 is made up of 11 amino acids. Germline CDR1 is SQVTM and CDR2 is ANQGSEA. The CDR3 loop is CSVRWGYEQYF. In nucleotides, the CDR3 is TGCAGCGTTCGATGGGGCTACGAGCAGTACTTC.

V and J are TRBV29-1 and TRBJ2-5, with D perhaps TRBD1 (6 bases). Germline V CDR1 and CDR2: SQVTM, ANQGSEA. The CDR3 has 14 amino acids. The V gene lost 4 bases and the J gene lost 2 bases, with 14 bases spanning the gap. DNA of the CDR3: TGCAGCGTTGGAGACAGGCCTTTTCAAGAGACCCAGTACTTC. Translation gives CSVGDRPFQETQYF.

This clone occurred a few times. This chain joins TRBV7-6 and TRBJ2-7, with 8 bases aligning to TRBD2. CDR1 SGHVS and CDR2 FNYEAQ come from the germline V gene. The CDR3 is 19 residues long. J was trimmed by 5 bases and V by 4 bases; bases with no gene match: 22. Here the CDR3 reads CASSSEIRFGTRSGNEQYF. For the CDR3, the DNA is TGTGCCAGCAGCTCAGAAATTCGTTTCGGGACTAGGAGCGGCAACGAGCAGTACTTC.

In nucleotides, the CDR3 is TGTGCCAGCACCACAGGGATAGAAGAGACCCAGTACTTC. Residues: CASTTGIEETQYF. The chain has TRBV6-6 and TRBJ2-5, with D perhaps matching TRBD1 (6 bases). V dropped 7 bases and J dropped 3 bases, with 12 bases sitting between them. The V gene's germline CDR1 is MNHNY and CDR2 SVGAGI (reference sequence). This CDR3 has 13 residues.